This TCR beta chain comes out of a study of cytomegalovirus exposure and HLA in healthy donors. PCR amplification relied on 60 Vbeta primers (plus 13 Jbeta primers). Method: immunoSEQ multiplex PCR; TCRdb's copy keeps in-frame clones and lacks some. This table holds about 140,000 clones, approximately 83% found once. This TCR came from a male donor in good health and CMV-seronegative. Sequencing used PBMCs.

The CDR3 region is CSVGTGGGKETQYF. The CDR3 DNA follows: TGCAGCGTTGGGACAGGGGGAGGGAAAGAGACCCAGTACTTC. The chain combines TRBV29-1 with TRBJ2-5; 10 bases are shared with TRBD1. Germline V gives CDR1 SQVTM, CDR2 ANQGSEA. V shed 4 bases and J 3 bases; nucleotides not matched to a gene: 5. The CDR3 has 14 residues.